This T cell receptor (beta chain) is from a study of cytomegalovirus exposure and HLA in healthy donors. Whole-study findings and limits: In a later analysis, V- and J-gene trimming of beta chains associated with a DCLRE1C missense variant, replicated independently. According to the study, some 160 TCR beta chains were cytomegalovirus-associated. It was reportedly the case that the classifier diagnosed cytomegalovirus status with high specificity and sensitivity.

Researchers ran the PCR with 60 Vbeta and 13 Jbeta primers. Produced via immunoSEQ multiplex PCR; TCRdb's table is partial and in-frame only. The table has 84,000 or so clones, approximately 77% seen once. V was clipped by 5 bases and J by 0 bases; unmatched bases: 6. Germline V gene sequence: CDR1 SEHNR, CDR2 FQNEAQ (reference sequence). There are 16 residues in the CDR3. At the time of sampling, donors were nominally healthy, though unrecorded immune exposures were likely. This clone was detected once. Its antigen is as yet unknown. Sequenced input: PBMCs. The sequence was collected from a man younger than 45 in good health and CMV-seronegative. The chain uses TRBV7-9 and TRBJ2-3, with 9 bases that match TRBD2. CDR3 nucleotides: TGTGCCAGCAGCCCAACTAGCGGGTCTAGCACAGATACGCAGTATTTT. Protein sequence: CASSPTSGSSTDTQYF.